The 6 T cell receptor beta chains below were found in one sample sequenced in a study of CD8 T cell repertoires and HIV-1 epitope variants. Antigens of these TCRs are unknown. The table came from immunoSEQ multiplex PCR; TCRdb's copy has only in-frame clones and leaves some out. The profile shows just under 6,000 clones, roughly two thirds of them singletons. The source material was cultured CD8+ T cells derived from PBMCs. The receptors were sampled from a male donor with HIV.

This clone qualifies as medium-sized. The rearrangement links TRBV6-4 to TRBJ1-6; D remains ambiguous. There are 13 residues in the CDR3. The ends were cut back, 2 bases at V and 5 bases at J, with 4 bases in the middle. Germline CDR1 and CDR2: MRHNA and SNTAGT. CDR3 sequence: CASSDGDNSPLHF. The CDR3 DNA reads as TGTGCCAGCAGTGACGGAGATAATTCACCCCTCCACTTT.

This clone was observed a few times. The chain links TRBV6-4 to TRBJ2-7, with TRBD1 as a possible D gene (6 bases). V lost 6 bases and J 4 bases, leaving 16 bases between the germline ends. Germline assignment: CDR1 MRHNA and CDR2 SNTAGT. The CDR3 extends over 14 amino acids. CDR3 coding DNA: TGTGCCAGCAGCCCTCAGGGGTTCGGATACGAGCAGTACTTC. Its protein is CASSPQGFGYEQYF.

V and J are TRBV5-1 and TRBJ1-1; TRBD1 might be the D (5 bases). In germline, CDR1 is SGHRS, CDR2 YFSETQ. This CDR3 region has 16 residues. V lost 3 bases to trimming and J lost 3 bases, with 18 bases between them. The CDR3 nucleotides read TGCGCCAGCAGCTCCCGAGGACCAGGGCCGGACACTGAAGCTTTCTTT. This gives the protein CASSSRGPGPDTEAFF.

The rearrangement uses TRBV29-1 and TRBJ1-1; 9 bases agree with TRBD1. Germline-derived CDR1 and CDR2 are SQVTM and ANQGSEA. This CDR3 contains 14 residues. The junction had 8 bases not matched to a gene; V was cut back by 6 bases and J by 3 bases. The CDR3 DNA reads as TGCAGCGTGGTGGACAGGGGTCGGGACACTGAAGCTTTCTTT. Residues: CSVVDRGRDTEAFF.

The gene calls are TRBV19 and TRBJ2-7; 12 nucleotides match TRBD1. J gave up 0 bases and V 3 bases, and 15 bases lay outside the gene matches. The CDR3 runs 20 residues. Germline V CDR1 and CDR2: LNHDA, SQIVND (reference sequence). The CDR3 is CASSISLSGTGGSHSYEQYF. The CDR3 coding sequence is TGTGCCAGTAGTATCTCTCTGAGCGGGACAGGGGGCTCCCACTCCTACGAGCAGTACTTC.

The chain is built from TRBV6-5 and TRBJ2-3; 8 bases fit TRBD1. The CDR3 runs 15 residues. V was pared by 6 bases and J by 6 bases, with 11 bases of the junction left unmatched. Germline V CDR1 and CDR2: MNHEY, SVGAGI. This CDR3 reads CASSQGDRPKDTQYF. In DNA, the CDR3 is TGTGCCAGCAGCCAGGGGGACAGGCCTAAGGATACGCAGTATTTT.